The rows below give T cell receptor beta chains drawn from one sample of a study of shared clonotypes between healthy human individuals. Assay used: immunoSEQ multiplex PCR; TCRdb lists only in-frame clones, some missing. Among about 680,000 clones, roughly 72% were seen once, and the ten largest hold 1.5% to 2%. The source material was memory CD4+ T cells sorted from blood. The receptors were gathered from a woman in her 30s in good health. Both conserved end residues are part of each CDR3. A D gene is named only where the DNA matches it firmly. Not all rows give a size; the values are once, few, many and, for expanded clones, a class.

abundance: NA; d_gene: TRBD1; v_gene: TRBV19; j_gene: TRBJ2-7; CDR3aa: CASSPRGRTTYEQYF; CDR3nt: TGTGCCAGTAGTCCCAGGGGGCGGACAACCTACGAGCAGTACTTC
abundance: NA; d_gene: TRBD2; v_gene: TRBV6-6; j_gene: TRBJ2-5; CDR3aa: CASSPGTSGKQQYF; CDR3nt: TGTGCCAGCAGTCCTGGGACTAGCGGGAAGCAGCAGTACTTC
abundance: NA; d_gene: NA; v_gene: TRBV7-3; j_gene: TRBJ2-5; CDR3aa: CASSLQGMVQETQYF; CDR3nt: TGTGCCAGCAGCTTACAGGGGATGGTACAAGAGACCCAGTACTTC
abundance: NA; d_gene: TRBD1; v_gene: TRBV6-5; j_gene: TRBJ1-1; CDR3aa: CASTEPGQGWTEAFF; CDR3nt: TGTGCCAGCACCGAACCGGGACAGGGGTGGACTGAAGCTTTCTTT
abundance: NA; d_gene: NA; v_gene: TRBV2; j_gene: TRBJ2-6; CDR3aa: CASSYDSSGANVLTF; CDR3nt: TGTGCCAGCAGCTACGACAGCTCTGGGGCCAACGTCCTGACTTTC
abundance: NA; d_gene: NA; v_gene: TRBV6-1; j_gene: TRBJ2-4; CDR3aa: CASSVGNIQYF; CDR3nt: TGTGCCAGCAGTGTTGGAAACATTCAGTACTTC
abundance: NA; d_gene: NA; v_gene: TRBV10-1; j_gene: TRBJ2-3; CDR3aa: CASSGRRTDKITSTDTQYF; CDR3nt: TGCGCCAGCAGTGGTCGGCGGACGGACAAAATTACTAGCACAGATACGCAGTATTTT
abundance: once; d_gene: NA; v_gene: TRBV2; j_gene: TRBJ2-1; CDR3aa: CASSASPGYEQFF; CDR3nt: TGTGCCAGCAGTGCTAGCCCGGGCTATGAGCAGTTCTTC
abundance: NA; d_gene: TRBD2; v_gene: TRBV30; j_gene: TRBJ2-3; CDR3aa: CAWSVIRTSGSWGDTQYF; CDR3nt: TGTGCCTGGAGTGTAATCCGGACTAGCGGGAGTTGGGGGGATACGCAGTATTTT
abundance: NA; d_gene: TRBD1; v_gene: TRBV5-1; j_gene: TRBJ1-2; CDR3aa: CASSLLASDRAGGYTF; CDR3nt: TGCGCCAGCAGCTTGCTTGCTTCTGACAGGGCGGGAGGCTACACCTTC
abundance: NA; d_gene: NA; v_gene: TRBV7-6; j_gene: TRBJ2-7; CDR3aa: CASSLGSGGYEQYF; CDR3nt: TGTGCCAGCAGCTTAGGGAGTGGGGGTTACGAGCAGTACTTC
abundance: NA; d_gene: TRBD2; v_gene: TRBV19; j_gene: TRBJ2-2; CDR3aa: CASTIRRTSGVNTGELFF; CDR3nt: TGTGCCAGTACCATCCGCAGGACTAGCGGGGTTAACACCGGGGAGCTGTTTTTT
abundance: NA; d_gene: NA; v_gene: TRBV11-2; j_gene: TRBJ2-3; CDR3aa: CASSLDPIHTDTQYF; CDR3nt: TGTGCCAGCAGCTTAGATCCAATTCACACAGATACGCAGTATTTT
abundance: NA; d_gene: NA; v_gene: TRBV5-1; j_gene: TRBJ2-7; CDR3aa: CASSQELLPGSHYEQYF; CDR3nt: TGCGCCAGCAGCCAGGAACTTTTGCCGGGATCCCACTACGAGCAGTACTTC
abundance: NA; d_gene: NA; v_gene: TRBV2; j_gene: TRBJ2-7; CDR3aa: CASSEAPKQYF; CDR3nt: TGTGCCAGCAGTGAAGCGCCTAAGCAGTACTTC
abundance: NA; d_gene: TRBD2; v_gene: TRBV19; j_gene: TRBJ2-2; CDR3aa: CASSTIAGGGTGELFF; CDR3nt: TGTGCCAGTAGTACCATAGCGGGAGGGGGGACCGGGGAGCTGTTTTTT
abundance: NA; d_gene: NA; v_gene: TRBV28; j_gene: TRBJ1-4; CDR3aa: CASSLAGEGEKLFF; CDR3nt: TGTGCCAGCAGTTTGGCAGGGGAGGGTGAAAAACTGTTTTTT
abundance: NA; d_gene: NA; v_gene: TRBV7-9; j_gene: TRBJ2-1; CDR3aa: CASSLTKTGPNEQFF; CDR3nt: TGTGCCAGCAGCTTAACCAAGACTGGTCCCAATGAGCAGTTCTTC
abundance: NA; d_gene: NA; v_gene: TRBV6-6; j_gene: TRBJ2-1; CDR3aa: CASKSATGEGNEQFF; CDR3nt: TGTGCCAGCAAATCAGCGACCGGAGAGGGGAATGAGCAGTTCTTC